Each of the 3 T cell receptor beta chains below was sequenced from the same sample in a study of T cell responses to AZD1222 COVID-19 vaccine. Only in-frame clones appear in the TCRdb table, and some are missing; sequencing was by immunoSEQ multiplex PCR. The profile shows just over 150,000 clones, around nine tenths of them singletons. Sequenced material: peripheral blood, taken after recovery from COVID-19. Every receptor here comes from an adult who had recovered from COVID-19.

The J gene is TRBJ1-6, the V gene TRBV12-3 or TRBV12-4, with 7 positions matching TRBD1. The length of the CDR3 is 13 residues. Losses at the gene ends were 3 bases for V and 10 bases for J; bases not matched to a gene: 3. The CDR3 region has the DNA TGTGCCAGCAGTTTCGACAGGGAATCACCCCTCCACTTT. Translation: CASSFDRESPLHF.

The V gene is TRBV28, the J gene TRBJ2-7; 12 bases are shared with TRBD1. The trim removed 4 bases at V and 6 bases at J, leaving 4 bases unmatched. The CDR3 has 14 amino acids. Germline CDR1 reads MDHEN; CDR2 reads SYDVKM. This CDR3 is CASSWGQGAVEQYF. CDR3 DNA sequence: TGTGCCAGCAGTTGGGGACAGGGGGCTGTCGAGCAGTACTTC.

This clone has more than one count but fewer than ten. CDR3 in amino acids: CASHPPGNKNQPQHF. Here the CDR3 DNA reads TGTGCCAGTCATCCACCCGGTAACAAAAATCAGCCCCAGCATTTT. V gene TRBV19 combines with J gene TRBJ1-5, with D unclear. Deletions cut 8 bases from V and 4 bases from J, with 18 bases between. The CDR3 has 15 amino acids. From germline, CDR1 is LNHDA and CDR2 SQIVND (reference sequence).